In this sample, the clone carrying this T cell receptor (beta chain) turned up many times. This entry belongs to a study of T cells after yellow fever vaccination. CDR1 SGDLS and CDR2 YYNGEE come from the germline V gene. The ends were cut back, 4 bases at V and 2 bases at J, with 9 bases in the middle. The CDR3 contains 13 residues. Via MiXCR, TCRdb re-called the 5' RACE reads, giving one row per CDR3 protein. The sample consists of over 110,000 distinct CDR3 sequences, more than 6% of them appearing once. The sequences come from CD4+ T cells sorted from PBMCs, collected 5 days after the yellow fever booster vaccination. This TCR was recovered from a man younger than 45 who received the YFV17D yellow fever vaccine. The chain combines TRBV9 with TRBJ2-5, with D tentatively TRBD2 (5 bases). The CDR3 spells CASSRGLQETQYF. The CDR3 coding sequence is TGTGCCAGCAGCCGCGGGCTACAAGAGACCCAGTACTTC.